This T cell receptor beta chain originates from a study of OX40 agonist ivuxolimab in advanced cancers. J was trimmed by 8 bases and V by 0 bases; bases with no gene match: 11. The CDR3 is 17 residues long. In germline, CDR1 is LNHNV, CDR2 YYDKDF (reference sequence). Only in-frame clones appear in the TCRdb table, and some are missing; sequencing was by immunoSEQ multiplex PCR. The sample contains roughly 10,000 clones, over 60% of which appear only once. The starting material was CD4+ or CD8+ T cells sorted from blood, obtained in a trial of the OX40 agonist ivuxolimab. J is TRBJ2-1 and V is TRBV15; 9 nucleotides align to TRBD1. The TCR comes from an adult with an advanced solid tumor such as melanoma, head and neck, liver or kidney cancer. For the CDR3, the DNA is TGTGCCACCAGCAGAGATCTAGATGTCCGGGACAGGGATGAGCAGTTCTTC. Protein sequence: CATSRDLDVRDRDEQFF.